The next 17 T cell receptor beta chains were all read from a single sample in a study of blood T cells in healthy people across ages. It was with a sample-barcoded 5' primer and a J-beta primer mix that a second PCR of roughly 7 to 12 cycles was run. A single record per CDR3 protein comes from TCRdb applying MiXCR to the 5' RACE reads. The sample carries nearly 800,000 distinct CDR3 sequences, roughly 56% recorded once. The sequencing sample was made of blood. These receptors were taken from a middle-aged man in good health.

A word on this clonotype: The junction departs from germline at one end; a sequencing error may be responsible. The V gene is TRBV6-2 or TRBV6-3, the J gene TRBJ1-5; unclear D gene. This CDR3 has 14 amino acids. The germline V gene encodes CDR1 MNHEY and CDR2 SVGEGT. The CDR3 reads CTSHFGVGNQPQHF. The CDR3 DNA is TGTACCAGCCATTTCGGGGTTGGCAATCAGCCCCAGCATTTT.

The CDR3 DNA reads as TGTGCCAGCAGCTTGGTGGACAGGGGTGGCTACACCTTC. Its protein is CASSLVDRGGYTF. The chain joins TRBV5-6 to TRBJ1-2; 9 nucleotides agree with TRBD1. The CDR3 is 13 amino acids. Germline loops: CDR1 SGHDT, CDR2 YYEEEE. V was pared by 0 bases and J by 7 bases, with 1 base of the junction left unmatched.

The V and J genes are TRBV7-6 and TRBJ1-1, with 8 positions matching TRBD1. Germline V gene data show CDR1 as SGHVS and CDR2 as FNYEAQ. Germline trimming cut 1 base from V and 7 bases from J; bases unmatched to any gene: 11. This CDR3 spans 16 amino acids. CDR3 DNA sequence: TGTGCCAGCAGCTTAGACCGGGACAGGTCCGATTTTGAAGCTTTCTTT. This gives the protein CASSLDRDRSDFEAFF.

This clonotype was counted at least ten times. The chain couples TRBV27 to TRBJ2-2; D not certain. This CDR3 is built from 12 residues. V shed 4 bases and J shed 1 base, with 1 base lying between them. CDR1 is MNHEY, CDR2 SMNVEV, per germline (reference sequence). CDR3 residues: CASSWNTGELFF. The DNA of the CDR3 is TGTGCCAGCAGTTGGAACACCGGGGAGCTGTTTTTT.

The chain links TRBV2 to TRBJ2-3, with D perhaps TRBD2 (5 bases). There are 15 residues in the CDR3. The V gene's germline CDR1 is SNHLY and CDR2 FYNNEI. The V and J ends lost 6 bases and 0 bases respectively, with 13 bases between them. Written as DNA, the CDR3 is TGTGCCAGCAGGGATCGGGGAGTGAGCACAGATACGCAGTATTTT. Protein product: CASRDRGVSTDTQYF.

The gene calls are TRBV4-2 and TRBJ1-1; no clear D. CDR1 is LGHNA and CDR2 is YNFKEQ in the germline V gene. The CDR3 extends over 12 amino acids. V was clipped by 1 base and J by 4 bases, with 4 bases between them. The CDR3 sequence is CASSQVSTEAFF. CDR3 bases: TGTGCCAGCAGCCAAGTATCCACTGAAGCTTTCTTT.

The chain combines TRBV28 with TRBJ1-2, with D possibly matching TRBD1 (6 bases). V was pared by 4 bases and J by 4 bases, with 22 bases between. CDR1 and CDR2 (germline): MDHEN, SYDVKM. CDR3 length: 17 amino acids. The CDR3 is CASSSRSRGASGYGYTF. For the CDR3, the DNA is TGTGCCAGCAGTTCACGGTCCAGGGGCGCTTCTGGCTATGGCTACACCTTC.

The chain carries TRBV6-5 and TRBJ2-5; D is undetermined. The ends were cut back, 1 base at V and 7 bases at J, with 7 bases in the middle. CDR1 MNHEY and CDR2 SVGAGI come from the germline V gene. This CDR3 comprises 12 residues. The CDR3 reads CASSYYTGTQYF. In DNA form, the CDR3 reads TGTGCCAGCAGTTACTATACTGGGACCCAGTACTTC.

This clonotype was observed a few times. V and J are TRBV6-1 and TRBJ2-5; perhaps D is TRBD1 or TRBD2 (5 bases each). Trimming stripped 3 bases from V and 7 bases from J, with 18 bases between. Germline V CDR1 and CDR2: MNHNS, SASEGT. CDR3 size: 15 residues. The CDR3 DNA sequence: TGTGCCAGCAGTGAGACGAATGTTGAGGGGTTGACCCAGTACTTC. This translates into CASSETNVEGLTQYF.

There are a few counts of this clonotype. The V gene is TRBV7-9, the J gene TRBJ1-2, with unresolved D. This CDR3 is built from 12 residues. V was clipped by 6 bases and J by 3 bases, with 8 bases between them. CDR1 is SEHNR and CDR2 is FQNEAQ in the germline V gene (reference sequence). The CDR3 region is CASRGTDYGYTF. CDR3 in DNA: TGTGCCAGCAGGGGAACAGACTATGGCTACACCTTC.

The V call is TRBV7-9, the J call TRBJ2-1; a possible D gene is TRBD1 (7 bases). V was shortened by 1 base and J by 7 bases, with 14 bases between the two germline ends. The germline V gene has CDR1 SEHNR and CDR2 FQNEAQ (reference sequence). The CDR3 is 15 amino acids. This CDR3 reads CASSLVSRGRNEQFF. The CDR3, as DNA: TGTGCCAGCAGCTTAGTTAGCAGGGGGAGGAATGAGCAGTTCTTC. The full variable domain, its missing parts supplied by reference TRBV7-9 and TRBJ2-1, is DTGVSQNPRHKITKRGQNVTFRCDPISEHNRLYWYRQTLGQGPEFLTYFQNEAQLEKSRLLSDRFSAERPKGSFSTLEIQRTEQGDSAMYLCASSLVSRGRNEQFFGPGTRLTVL.

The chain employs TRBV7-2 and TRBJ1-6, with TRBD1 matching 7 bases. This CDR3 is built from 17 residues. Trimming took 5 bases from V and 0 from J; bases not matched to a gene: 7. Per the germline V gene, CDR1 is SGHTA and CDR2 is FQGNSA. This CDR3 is CASSIGQASSYNSPLHF. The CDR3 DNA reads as TGTGCCAGCAGCATTGGACAGGCGAGCTCCTATAATTCACCCCTCCACTTT.

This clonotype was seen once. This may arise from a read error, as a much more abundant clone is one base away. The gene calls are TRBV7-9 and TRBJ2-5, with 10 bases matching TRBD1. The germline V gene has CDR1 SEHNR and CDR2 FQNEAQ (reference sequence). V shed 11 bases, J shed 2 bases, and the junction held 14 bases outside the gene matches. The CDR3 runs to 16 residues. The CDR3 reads CAGHGTGEREQETQYF. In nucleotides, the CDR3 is TGTGCCGGCCACGGGACAGGGGAAAGAGAGCAAGAGACCCAGTACTTC. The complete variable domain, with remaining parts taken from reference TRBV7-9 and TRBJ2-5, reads DTGVSQNPRHKITKRGQNVTFRCDPISEHNRLYWYRQTLGQGPEFLTYFQNEAQLEKSRLLSDRFSAERPKGSFSTLEIQRTEQGDSAMYLCAGHGTGEREQETQYFGPGTRLLVL.

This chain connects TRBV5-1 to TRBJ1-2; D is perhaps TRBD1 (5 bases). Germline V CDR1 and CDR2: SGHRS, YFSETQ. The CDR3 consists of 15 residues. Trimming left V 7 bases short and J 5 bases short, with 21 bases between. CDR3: CASSPGGENRYGYTF. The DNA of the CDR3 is TGCGCCAGCTCCCCCGGAGGGGAGAATCGGTATGGCTACACCTTC. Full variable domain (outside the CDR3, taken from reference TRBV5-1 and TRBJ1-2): KAGVTQTPRYLIKTRGQQVTLSCSPISGHRSVSWYQQTPGQGLQFLFEYFSETQRNKGNFPGRFSGRQFSNSRSEMNVSTLELGDSALYLCASSPGGENRYGYTFGSGTRLTVV.

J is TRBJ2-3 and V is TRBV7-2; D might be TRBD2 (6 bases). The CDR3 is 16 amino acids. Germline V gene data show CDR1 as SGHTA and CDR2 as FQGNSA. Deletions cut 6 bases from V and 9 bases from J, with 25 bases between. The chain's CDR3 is CASSLSGLPRPETQYF. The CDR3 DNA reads TGTGCCAGCAGTTTGTCCGGACTACCGAGGCCCGAGACGCAGTATTTT. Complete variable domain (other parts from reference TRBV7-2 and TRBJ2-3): GAGVSQSPSNKVTEKGKDVELRCDPISGHTALYWYRQSLGQGLEFLIYFQGNSAPDKSGLPSDRFSAERTGGSVSTLTIQRTQQEDSAVYLCASSLSGLPRPETQYFGPGTRLTVL.

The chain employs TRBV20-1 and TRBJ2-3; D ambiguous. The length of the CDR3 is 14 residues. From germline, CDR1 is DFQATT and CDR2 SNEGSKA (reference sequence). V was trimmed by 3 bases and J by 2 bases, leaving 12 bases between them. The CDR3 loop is CSASLDSVTDTQYF. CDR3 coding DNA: TGCAGTGCTAGTCTTGACTCGGTCACAGATACGCAGTATTTT.

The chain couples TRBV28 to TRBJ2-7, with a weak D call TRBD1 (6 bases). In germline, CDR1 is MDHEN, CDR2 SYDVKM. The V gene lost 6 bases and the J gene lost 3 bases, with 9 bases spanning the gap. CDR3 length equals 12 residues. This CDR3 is CASRKTGYEQYF. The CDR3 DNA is TGTGCCAGCAGGAAGACAGGCTACGAGCAGTACTTC.